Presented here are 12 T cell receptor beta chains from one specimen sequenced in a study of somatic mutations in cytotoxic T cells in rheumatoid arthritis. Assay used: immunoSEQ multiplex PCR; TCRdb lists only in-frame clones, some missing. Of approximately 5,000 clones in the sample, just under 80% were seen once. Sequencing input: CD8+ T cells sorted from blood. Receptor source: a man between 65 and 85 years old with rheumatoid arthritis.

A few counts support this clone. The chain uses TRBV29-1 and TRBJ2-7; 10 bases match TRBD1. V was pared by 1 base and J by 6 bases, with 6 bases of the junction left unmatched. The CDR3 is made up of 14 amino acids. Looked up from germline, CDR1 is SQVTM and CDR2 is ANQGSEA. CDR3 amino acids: CSVEGAGTGVEQYF. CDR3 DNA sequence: TGCAGCGTTGAAGGGGCCGGGACAGGGGTCGAGCAGTACTTC.

CDR3 bases: TGTGCCAGCAGCAATACCGGGACTAGGGGGAGCTCCTACGAGCAGTACTTC. Translated: CASSNTGTRGSSYEQYF. This chain links TRBV7-9 with TRBJ2-7; 8 bases align to TRBD2. The V gene end was trimmed by 5 bases and the J gene end by 0 bases; junction bases not matched to a gene: 12. The CDR3 length is 17 residues. From germline, CDR1 is SEHNR and CDR2 FQNEAQ (reference sequence).

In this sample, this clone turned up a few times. CDR3 loop: CASSLYRYGEQYF. The CDR3 region has the DNA TGTGCCAGCAGTTTATACAGGTACGGCGAGCAGTACTTC. This sequence joins TRBV27 and TRBJ2-7, with D possibly being TRBD1 (5 bases). The germline gives CDR1 MNHEY, CDR2 SMNVEV (reference sequence). V was pared by 1 base and J by 6 bases, with 10 bases between. The CDR3 length is 13 residues.

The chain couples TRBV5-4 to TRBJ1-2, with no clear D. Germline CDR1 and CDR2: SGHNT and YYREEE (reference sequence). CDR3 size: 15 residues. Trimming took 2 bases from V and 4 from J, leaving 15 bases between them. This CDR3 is CASSLDQAISYGYTF. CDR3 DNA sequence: TGTGCCAGCAGCTTAGACCAGGCAATATCCTATGGCTACACCTTC.

In DNA, the CDR3 is TGTGCCACCAAGGTCAGCGGGAGTGCCTTTTACGAGCAGTACTTC. Translation gives CATKVSGSAFYEQYF. The chain has TRBV19 and TRBJ2-5, with 8 bases lining up with TRBD2. The tail of the sequence fits TRBJ2-7 better, so the J call may be wrong. The germline V gene has CDR1 LNHDA and CDR2 SQIVND (reference sequence). The CDR3 is 15 amino acids.

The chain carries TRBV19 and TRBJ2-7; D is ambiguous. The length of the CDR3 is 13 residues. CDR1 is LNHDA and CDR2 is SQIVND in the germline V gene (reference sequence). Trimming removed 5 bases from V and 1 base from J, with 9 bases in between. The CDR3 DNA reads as TGTGCCAGTAGTGGCGAACTATCCTACGAGCAGTACTTC. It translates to CASSGELSYEQYF. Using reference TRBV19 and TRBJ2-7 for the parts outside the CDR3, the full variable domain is DGGITQSPKYLFRKEGQNVTLSCEQNLNHDAMYWYRQDPGQGLRLIYYSQIVNDFQKGDIAEGYSVSREKKESFPLTVTSAQKNPTAFYLCASSGELSYEQYFGPGTRLTVT.

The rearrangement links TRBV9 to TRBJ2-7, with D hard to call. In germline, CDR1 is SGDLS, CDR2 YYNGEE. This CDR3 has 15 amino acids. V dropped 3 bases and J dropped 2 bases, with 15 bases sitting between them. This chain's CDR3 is CASSASTTPTYEQYF. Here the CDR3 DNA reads TGTGCCAGCAGCGCTTCGACAACCCCCACCTACGAGCAGTACTTC.

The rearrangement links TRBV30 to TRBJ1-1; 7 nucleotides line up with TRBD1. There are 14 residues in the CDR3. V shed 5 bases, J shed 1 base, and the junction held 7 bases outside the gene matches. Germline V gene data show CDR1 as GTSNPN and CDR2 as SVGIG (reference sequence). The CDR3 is CAWETGRWNTEAFF. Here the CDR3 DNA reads TGTGCCTGGGAGACAGGGAGGTGGAACACTGAAGCTTTCTTT.

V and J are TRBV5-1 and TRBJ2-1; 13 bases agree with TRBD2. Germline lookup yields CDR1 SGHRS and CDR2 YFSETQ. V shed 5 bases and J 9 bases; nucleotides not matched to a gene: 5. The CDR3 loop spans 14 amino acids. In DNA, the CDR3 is TGCGCCAGCAGACTAGCGGGGGGGGTTGGTGAGCAGTTCTTC. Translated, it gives CASRLAGGVGEQFF.

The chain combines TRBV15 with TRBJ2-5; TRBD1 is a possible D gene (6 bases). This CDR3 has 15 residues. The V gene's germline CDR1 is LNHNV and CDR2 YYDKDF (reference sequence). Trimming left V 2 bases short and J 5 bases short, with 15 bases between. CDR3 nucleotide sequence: TGTGCCACCAGCAGAAAACAGGGTTATATCGAGACCCAGTACTTC. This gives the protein CATSRKQGYIETQYF.

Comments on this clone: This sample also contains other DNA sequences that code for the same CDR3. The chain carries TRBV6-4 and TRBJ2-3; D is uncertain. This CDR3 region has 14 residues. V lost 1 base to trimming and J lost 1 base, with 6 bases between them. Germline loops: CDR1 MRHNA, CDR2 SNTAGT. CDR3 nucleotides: TGTGCCAGCAGTGACTTTGCGGGCACAGATACGCAGTATTTT. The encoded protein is CASSDFAGTDTQYF.

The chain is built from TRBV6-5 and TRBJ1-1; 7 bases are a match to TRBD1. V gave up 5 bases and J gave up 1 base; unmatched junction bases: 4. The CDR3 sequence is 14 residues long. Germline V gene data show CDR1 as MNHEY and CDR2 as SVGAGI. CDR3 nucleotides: TGTGCCAGCAGTCCGACAGGGTGGAACACTGAAGCTTTCTTT. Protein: CASSPTGWNTEAFF.